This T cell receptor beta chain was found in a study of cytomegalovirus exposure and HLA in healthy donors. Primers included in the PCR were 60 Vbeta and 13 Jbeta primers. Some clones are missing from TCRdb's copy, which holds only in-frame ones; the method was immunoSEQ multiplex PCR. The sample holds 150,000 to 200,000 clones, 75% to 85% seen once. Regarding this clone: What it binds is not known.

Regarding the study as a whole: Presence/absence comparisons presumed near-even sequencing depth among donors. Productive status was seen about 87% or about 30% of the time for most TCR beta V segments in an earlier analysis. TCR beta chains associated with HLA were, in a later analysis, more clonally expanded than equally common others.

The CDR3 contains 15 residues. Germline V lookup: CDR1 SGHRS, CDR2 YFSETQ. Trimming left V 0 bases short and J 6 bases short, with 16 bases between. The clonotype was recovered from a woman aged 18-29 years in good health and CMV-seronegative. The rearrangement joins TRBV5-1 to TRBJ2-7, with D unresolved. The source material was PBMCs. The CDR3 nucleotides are TGCGCCAGCAGCTTGGATGGTCCCAAGGCAGGCGAGCAGTACTTC. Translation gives CASSLDGPKAGEQYF.